The 27 T cell receptor beta chains below come from one sample, sequenced in a study of metastatic and nonmetastatic thyroid tumors. Not a single patient had been given any form of treatment at any point before undergoing thyroid surgery. TCRdb reanalyzed the PCR reads via MiXCR. The sample contains 6,000 to 8,500 clones, over 2.5% of which appear only once. The sequenced sample was tumor tissue. These receptor sequences come from a female donor with papillary thyroid cancer or a benign thyroid nodule (not recorded which). Some clones in this sample may be carry-over from other donors' samples.

There are many counts of this clone. The gene calls are TRBV27 and TRBJ2-1, with TRBD1 matching over 7 bases. The CDR3 totals 13 residues. From germline, CDR1 is MNHEY and CDR2 SMNVEV (reference sequence). J lost 6 bases, V lost 6 bases, and 5 bases had no gene match. The CDR3 nucleotides read TGTGCCAGCAGACTGGGACAGATCAATGAGCAGTTCTTC. It yields the protein CASRLGQINEQFF.

This clone showed up many times. The chain couples TRBV29-1 to TRBJ2-7, with D perhaps matching TRBD1 (5 bases). Germline V CDR1 and CDR2: SQVTM, ANQGSEA. V gave up 7 bases and J gave up 0 bases, with 13 bases separating them. CDR3 length equals 13 residues. The CDR3 DNA is TGCAGCGGTACCGACAGCTCCTCCTACGAGCAGTACTTC. This translates into CSGTDSSSYEQYF.

This clone has at least ten counts. The V gene is TRBV20-1, the J gene TRBJ1-2; D not resolved. Per germline, CDR1 DFQATT and CDR2 SNEGSKA (reference sequence). This CDR3 has 11 amino acids. V was pared by 6 bases and J by 0 bases, with 5 bases between. CDR3: CSAGTNYGYTF. The CDR3 nucleotides are TGCAGTGCCGGCACTAACTATGGCTACACCTTC.

This clone has just a few counts. A much larger clone differs by one base, so this may be a read error. The genes are TRBV29-1 and TRBJ2-1; D remains ambiguous. CDR3 size: 13 residues. Germline CDR1 is SQVTM and CDR2 is ANQGSEA. In DNA form, the CDR3 reads TGCAGCGCCCGACTCATCTCCCACAATGAGCAGTTCTTC. Protein product: CSARLISHNEQFF.

This clone was recorded at least ten times. The chain couples TRBV3-1 to TRBJ1-1; D is unresolved. CDR3 length: 13 residues. Looked up from germline, CDR1 is LGHDT and CDR2 is YNNKEL (reference sequence). Trimming removed 6 bases at V and 8 bases at J, with 16 bases between. The CDR3 region has the DNA TGTGCCAGCAGTCCCCTGAGGGCGGGAGAAGCTTTCTTT. Protein: CASSPLRAGEAFF.

This clone came up many times. V usage is TRBV9 and J usage is TRBJ2-7, with 9 bases that match TRBD2. The CDR3 contains 14 residues. Germline V CDR1 and CDR2: SGDLS, YYNGEE. The junction had 4 bases not matched to a gene; V was cut back by 3 bases and J by 3 bases. The CDR3 bases are TGTGCCAGCAGCGGGTTAGCGGGGGACTACGAGCAGTACTTC. This encodes CASSGLAGDYEQYF.

This clone was counted many times. Because it lacks the conserved phenylalanine or tryptophan at the end, this CDR3 is likely a read error. This chain joins TRBV11-3 and TRBJ2-1; tentative D call: TRBD2 (6 bases). Between the trimmed V and J ends, which lost 2 bases and 0 bases, there was a span of 8 bases. CDR1 and CDR2 (germline): SGHNT, YENEEA. CDR3 size: 15 residues. The CDR3 protein is CASSLRRGSYNEQFV. The CDR3 bases are TGTGCCAGCAGCTTAAGGCGGGGCTCCTACAATGAGCAGTTCGTC.

By frequency in the sample, this clone is medium-sized. This chain connects TRBV20-1 to TRBJ1-5; 10 bases agree with TRBD1. This CDR3 has 15 amino acids. V was clipped by 0 bases and J by 6 bases; unmatched bases: 5. Germline values: CDR1 DFQATT, CDR2 SNEGSKA (reference sequence). CDR3 sequence (DNA): TGCAGTGCTAGAGATCCGGGACAGGGGACTCAGCCCCAGCATTTT. Translating it yields CSARDPGQGTQPQHF.

This clone was seen many times. The J gene is TRBJ2-5, the V gene TRBV9, with D possibly being TRBD2 (6 bases). Trimming shortened V by 6 bases and J by 4 bases, and 28 bases separated the two germline ends. Germline lookup yields CDR1 SGDLS and CDR2 YYNGEE. CDR3 length: 18 residues. The CDR3 DNA follows: TGTGCCAGCACCGGAGGGGTGACTAAAGACCCGACGGGAGAGACCCAGTACTTC. It translates to CASTGGVTKDPTGETQYF.

This clone was picked up many times. The chain links TRBV2 to TRBJ2-7; 7 bases fit TRBD1. Losses at the gene ends were 1 base for V and 3 bases for J; bases not matched to a gene: 0. Germline V gene lookup returns CDR1 SNHLY and CDR2 FYNNEI. CDR3 length: 13 residues. This CDR3 is CASSEGDSYEQYF. Here the CDR3 DNA reads TGTGCCAGCAGTGAAGGGGACAGCTACGAGCAGTACTTC.

Judged by abundance, this clone is medium-sized. The chain is built from TRBV27 and TRBJ2-3, with 10 bases matching TRBD2. V lost 0 bases and J lost 14; bases outside the gene matches: 5. Germline V gene lookup returns CDR1 MNHEY and CDR2 SMNVEV (reference sequence). The CDR3 runs 13 residues. The CDR3 coding sequence is TGTGCCAGCAGTTTATCAAGTCTAGCGGGAGTGTATTTT. It translates to CASSLSSLAGVYF.

Judged by abundance, this clone is medium-sized. The chain recombines TRBV19 with TRBJ2-7, with TRBD2 identical over 12 bases. Germline V lookup: CDR1 LNHDA, CDR2 SQIVND (reference sequence). This CDR3 spans 17 amino acids. Trimming cost V 5 bases and J 7 bases; bases outside gene matches: 15. This CDR3 is CASSFTSGRHSFAEQYF. The DNA for the CDR3 is TGTGCCAGTAGTTTCACTAGCGGGAGGCATAGTTTCGCGGAGCAGTACTTC.

This clone was recorded at least ten times. A much larger clone differs by one base, so this may be a read error. The rearrangement uses TRBV10-3 and TRBJ1-6; D is unresolved. V was clipped by 0 bases and J by 7 bases, with 4 bases between them. Germline values: CDR1 ENHRY, CDR2 SYGVKD. The CDR3 is made up of 13 amino acids. CDR3 coding DNA: TGTGCCATCAGTGAGTCCAGCAATTCACCCCTCCACTTT. Amino acid sequence: CAISESSNSPLHF.

This clone is judged medium-sized. The chain combines TRBV9 with TRBJ1-1; maybe TRBD1 (5 bases). Germline-derived CDR1 and CDR2 are SGDLS and YYNGEE. This CDR3 is 15 amino acids long. The V gene lost 3 bases and the J gene lost 5 bases, with 17 bases spanning the gap. In DNA, the CDR3 is TGTGCCAGCAGCGAGGGATCTGCGGGGGGGACTGAAGCTTTCTTT. This encodes CASSEGSAGGTEAFF.

This clone was observed many times. Being one base from a much bigger clone, this may be a read error. The V gene is TRBV19, the J gene TRBJ2-3; 8 bases line up with TRBD1. CDR1 is LNHDA and CDR2 is SQIVND in the germline V gene (reference sequence). The length of the CDR3 is 13 residues. The CDR3 coding sequence is TGTGCCAGTAGTATACCGGGGACAGGTACGCAGTATTTT. This codes for CASSIPGTGTQYF.

This clone is termed medium-sized. The genes are TRBV6-1 and TRBJ2-7, with TRBD1 matching over 11 bases. From germline, CDR1 is MNHNS and CDR2 SASEGT. V lost 7 bases to trimming and J lost 4 bases; unmatched junction nucleotides: 9. CDR3 length: 15 residues. CDR3 DNA sequence: TGTGCCAGCAAACCGGGACAGGGGGGAGGATACGAGCAGTACTTC. Protein product: CASKPGQGGGYEQYF.

This clone was seen ten or more times. V gene TRBV12-3 or TRBV12-4 combines with J gene TRBJ2-3, with D unclear. This CDR3 has 15 residues. Trimming left V 7 bases short and J 4 bases short, with 18 bases between. The CDR3 sequence is CASMKGVFVPDTQYF. CDR3 coding DNA: TGTGCCAGCATGAAGGGTGTTTTTGTTCCAGATACGCAGTATTTT.

Regarding this clone: This clone may be a read error of a much larger clone one base away. The gene calls are TRBV3-1 and TRBJ2-3, with 10 bases identical to TRBD2. CDR3 size: 15 residues. Germline CDR1 reads LGHDT; CDR2 reads YNNKEL (reference sequence). The chain's CDR3 is CASSALAGVTGTQYF. The CDR3 nucleotides read TGTGCCAGCAGTGCGCTAGCGGGGGTCACAGGTACGCAGTATTTT.

In its sample, this clone is medium-sized. The chain combines TRBV4-1 with TRBJ2-7; TRBD2 matches at 7 bases. CDR3 length equals 15 residues. With V trimmed by 4 bases and J by 3 bases, 9 bases remained unmatched. Germline V gene lookup returns CDR1 MGHRA and CDR2 YSYEKL. In nucleotides, the CDR3 is TGCGCCAGCAGCCGAACGGCTAGCGGCAGCTACGAGCAGTACTTC. Translation gives CASSRTASGSYEQYF.

In this sample, this clone turned up many times. V usage is TRBV7-9 and J usage is TRBJ2-5; no firm D call. The CDR3 has 13 amino acids. Germline CDR1 reads SEHNR; CDR2 reads FQNEAQ (reference sequence). V lost 5 bases, J lost 5 bases, and 12 bases lay in between. The CDR3 DNA reads TGTGCCAGCAGCCCCCCCCCGTGGGAGACCCAGTACTTC. Encoded protein: CASSPPPWETQYF.

This clone came up many times. J is TRBJ2-2 and V is TRBV14; D unresolved. The germline V gene encodes CDR1 SGHDN and CDR2 FVKESK. V lost 1 base and J lost 5, with 11 bases in between. The CDR3 extends over 15 amino acids. The CDR3 here is CASSQAWLGTGELFF. The CDR3 DNA follows: TGTGCCAGCAGCCAAGCGTGGCTGGGGACCGGGGAGCTGTTTTTT.

This clone was detected many times. The chain joins TRBV6-6 to TRBJ2-4; 7 bases align to TRBD1. The trim removed 2 bases at V and 3 bases at J, leaving 7 bases unmatched. There are 16 residues in the CDR3. The germline V gene has CDR1 MNHNY and CDR2 SVGAGI (reference sequence). The CDR3 loop reads CASSYLTGSGKNIQYF. Here the CDR3 DNA reads TGTGCCAGCAGTTACCTGACAGGGTCCGGCAAAAACATTCAGTACTTC.

This sequence joins TRBV7-2 and TRBJ2-7; TRBD1 might be the D (5 bases). CDR3 length: 14 amino acids. With 0 bases removed from V and 3 bases from J, the gap between germline ends came to 9 bases. The germline CDR1 and CDR2 sequences are SGHTA and FQGNSA. CDR3 in DNA: TGTGCCAGCAGCTTAGCTCCAGGGAACTACGAGCAGTACTTC. Protein product: CASSLAPGNYEQYF.

The V call is TRBV5-1, the J call TRBJ2-7; D assignment may be TRBD1 or TRBD2 (6 bases each). This CDR3 comprises 20 residues. Germline assignment: CDR1 SGHRS and CDR2 YFSETQ. The V end lost 0 bases, the J end lost 0 bases, and 25 bases lay between the germline ends. This CDR3 is CASSLGDMTGERALSYEQYF. The CDR3 DNA reads TGCGCCAGCAGCTTGGGGGACATGACCGGGGAGCGGGCCCTCTCCTACGAGCAGTACTTC.

This clone has at least ten counts. The gene calls are TRBV29-1 and TRBJ2-7, with D uncertain. The germline V and J ends were trimmed by 4 bases and 2 bases, with 12 bases remaining between them. CDR1 and CDR2 from the germline V gene are SQVTM and ANQGSEA. The CDR3 runs to 13 residues. The CDR3 sequence: CSVAPRPAYEQYF. CDR3 DNA: TGCAGCGTTGCCCCCAGGCCTGCCTACGAGCAGTACTTC.

In this sample, this clone turned up many times. J is TRBJ2-2 and V is TRBV10-2; possibly TRBD2 for D (5 bases). The length of the CDR3 is 15 residues. Germline V gene data show CDR1 as WSHSY and CDR2 as SAAADI. The V gene lost 3 bases and the J gene lost 1 base, with 9 bases spanning the gap. CDR3 in amino acids: CASSDRRQNTGELFF. In nucleotides, the CDR3 is TGCGCCAGCAGTGACAGGAGGCAGAACACCGGGGAGCTGTTTTTT.

This clone was found many times. This chain connects TRBV27 to TRBJ1-4; D remains ambiguous. Per germline, CDR1 MNHEY and CDR2 SMNVEV (reference sequence). The CDR3 is 13 residues long. The V gene lost 5 bases and the J gene lost 2 bases, with 6 bases spanning the gap. CDR3 DNA sequence: TGTGCCAGCAGTCTCCGGACTAATGAAAAACTGTTTTTT. This encodes CASSLRTNEKLFF.